This T cell receptor (beta chain) originates from a study of blood T cell repertoires in COVID-19. Looking at the study overall: Samples taken during acute and convalescent COVID-19 were collected in the United States, Italy and Spain. PBMCs, B-cell-depleted T cells, or T cells provided the cDNA or gDNA that made up the material.

This CDR3 contains 16 residues. The ends lost 5 bases at V and 1 base at J; junction bases unmatched: 6. Germline CDR1 and CDR2: SGHVS and FNYEAQ. The authors' processing: Amplification of reference gene primers provided the estimated nucleated cell counts. The data were produced by immunoSEQ multiplex PCR, yet TCRdb's version contains in-frame clones alone and is incomplete. V, J and clone size were drawn from that table, and D and trimming were deduced from the DNA. The sample has tens of thousands of clones; around nine tenths are singletons. This sequence originates from an older man with active or convalescent COVID-19. The rearrangement joins TRBV7-6 to TRBJ2-1; 9 bases line up with TRBD1. Sequencing input: peripheral blood. CDR3 nucleotides: TGTGCCAGCAGCGAAGGGACAGGGAGGTCCTACAATGAGCAGTTCTTC. Its protein is CASSEGTGRSYNEQFF. Complete variable domain (other parts from reference TRBV7-6 and TRBJ2-1): GAGVSQSPRYKVTKRGQDVALRCDPISGHVSLYWYRQALGQGPEFLTYFNYEAQQDKSGLPNDRFSAERPEGSISTLTIQRTEQRDSAMYRCASSEGTGRSYNEQFFGPGTRLTVL.